The rows below give T cell receptor beta chains drawn from one sample of a study of post-analysis software for immune sequencing data. TCRdb redid the calling of the PCR reads with MiXCR, one entry per CDR3 protein. This table has some 890,000 distinct CDR3 sequences, about 50% appearing once. The sequenced sample was blood. Every receptor here comes from a girl aged 5-17 years with multiple sclerosis. The CDR3 runs from the conserved cysteine through the conserved F or W. Fields, in order: J gene, D gene, CDR3 length, clone size, V gene, CDR3 DNA, CDR3 protein. The D gene is left open where the match is weak. Not all rows give a size; the values are once, few, many and, for expanded clones, a class.

j_call: TRBJ2-3
d_call: -
cdr3_length: 14
clone_size: few
v_call: TRBV7-9
cdr3_nt: TGTGCCAGCACCTCCCAGGGAACTCCAGATACGCAGTATTTT
cdr3_aa: CASTSQGTPDTQYF

j_call: TRBJ1-6
d_call: -
cdr3_length: 16
clone_size: -
v_call: TRBV12-3/TRBV12-4
cdr3_nt: TGTGCCAGCAGTTTAGAGTCCCAGGTCCCCAATTCACCCCTCCACTTT
cdr3_aa: CASSLESQVPNSPLHF

j_call: TRBJ2-3
d_call: TRBD1
cdr3_length: 16
clone_size: -
v_call: TRBV12-3/TRBV12-4
cdr3_nt: TGTGCCAGCAGTTTGAGGGGGCCCTCTGTTACGGATACGCAGTATTTT
cdr3_aa: CASSLRGPSVTDTQYF

j_call: TRBJ1-6
d_call: -
cdr3_length: 16
clone_size: -
v_call: TRBV3-1
cdr3_nt: TGTGCCAGCAGCCAAGATGACAAGGTTTTGGGTTCACCCCTCCACTTT
cdr3_aa: CASSQDDKVLGSPLHF

j_call: TRBJ2-1
d_call: TRBD1
cdr3_length: 14
clone_size: -
v_call: TRBV2
cdr3_nt: TGTGCCAGCAGTGGAGGGGGCCGGTACAATGAGCAGTTCTTC
cdr3_aa: CASSGGGRYNEQFF

j_call: TRBJ2-3
d_call: -
cdr3_length: 15
clone_size: -
v_call: TRBV13
cdr3_nt: TGTGCCAGCAGACGGTGGGAGTTGGGCACGGATACGCAGTATTTT
cdr3_aa: CASRRWELGTDTQYF

j_call: TRBJ1-1
d_call: -
cdr3_length: 13
clone_size: few
v_call: TRBV7-9
cdr3_nt: TGTGCCAGCAGCCTAAGGTTAAACACTGAAGCTTTCTTT
cdr3_aa: CASSLRLNTEAFF

j_call: TRBJ1-2
d_call: -
cdr3_length: 12
clone_size: few
v_call: TRBV3-1
cdr3_nt: TGTGCCAGCGGTAAGGGGGAGGGTGGCTACACCTTC
cdr3_aa: CASGKGEGGYTF

j_call: TRBJ1-2
d_call: TRBD1
cdr3_length: 16
clone_size: -
v_call: TRBV6-1
cdr3_nt: TGTGCCAGCAGTGCTAGACAGGGGAACTTTAACTATGGCTACACCTTC
cdr3_aa: CASSARQGNFNYGYTF

j_call: TRBJ2-3
d_call: -
cdr3_length: 13
clone_size: -
v_call: TRBV6-2/TRBV6-3
cdr3_nt: TGTGCCAGCAGGACTACCGCTGTAGGTACGCAGTATTTT
cdr3_aa: CASRTTAVGTQYF

j_call: TRBJ2-7
d_call: -
cdr3_length: 12
clone_size: few
v_call: TRBV12-3/TRBV12-4
cdr3_nt: TGTGCCAGCAGTTTGGGAGCCGCCGAGCAGTACTTC
cdr3_aa: CASSLGAAEQYF

j_call: TRBJ2-7
d_call: TRBD1
cdr3_length: 14
clone_size: -
v_call: TRBV20-1
cdr3_nt: TGCAGTGCTCCGGACAGGCTGGCCTCCTACGAGCAGTACTTC
cdr3_aa: CSAPDRLASYEQYF

j_call: TRBJ1-1
d_call: -
cdr3_length: 15
clone_size: -
v_call: TRBV11-2
cdr3_nt: TGTGCCAGCAGCCAGGCCGGCAGGATGAACACTGAAGCTTTCTTT
cdr3_aa: CASSQAGRMNTEAFF

j_call: TRBJ1-5
d_call: -
cdr3_length: 16
clone_size: -
v_call: TRBV27
cdr3_nt: TGTGCCAGCAGCCCTCTTAGGGCGCCCTACAATCAGCCCCAGCATTTT
cdr3_aa: CASSPLRAPYNQPQHF

j_call: TRBJ2-7
d_call: TRBD1
cdr3_length: 14
clone_size: -
v_call: TRBV3-1
cdr3_nt: TGTGCCAGCAGCTCGACAGGGAACCCCTACGAGCAGTACTTC
cdr3_aa: CASSSTGNPYEQYF

j_call: TRBJ2-1
d_call: -
cdr3_length: 13
clone_size: -
v_call: TRBV4-1
cdr3_nt: TGCGCCAGCAGCCAACAAACCTACAATGAGCAGTTCTTC
cdr3_aa: CASSQQTYNEQFF

j_call: TRBJ1-2
d_call: -
cdr3_length: 15
clone_size: -
v_call: TRBV29-1
cdr3_nt: TGCAGCGCCAAGAGGAAGGGCACTTCTAACTATGGCTACACCTTC
cdr3_aa: CSAKRKGTSNYGYTF

j_call: TRBJ2-1
d_call: -
cdr3_length: 15
clone_size: -
v_call: TRBV3-1
cdr3_nt: TGTGCCAGCAGCCAAGTGAGCGGGCCCGACAATGAGCAGTTCTTC
cdr3_aa: CASSQVSGPDNEQFF

j_call: TRBJ1-1
d_call: -
cdr3_length: 14
clone_size: -
v_call: TRBV15
cdr3_nt: TGTGCCACCAGCAGAGATCCGACAGGCCAAGAAGCTTTCTTT
cdr3_aa: CATSRDPTGQEAFF

j_call: TRBJ2-3
d_call: -
cdr3_length: 15
clone_size: once
v_call: TRBV12-3/TRBV12-4
cdr3_nt: TGTGCCAGCAGCCCTGGTGGTTCTAGCACAGATACGCAGTATTTT
cdr3_aa: CASSPGGSSTDTQYF

j_call: TRBJ1-1
d_call: -
cdr3_length: 14
clone_size: -
v_call: TRBV20-1
cdr3_nt: TGCAGTGCTAGAGTCCGGGGAATGAACACTGAAGCTTTCTTT
cdr3_aa: CSARVRGMNTEAFF

j_call: TRBJ2-6
d_call: -
cdr3_length: 18
clone_size: -
v_call: TRBV25-1
cdr3_nt: TGTGCCAGCAGTGGAAGACAGAGCTCCCACTCTGGGGCCAACGTCCTGACTTTC
cdr3_aa: CASSGRQSSHSGANVLTF

j_call: TRBJ2-6
d_call: TRBD1
cdr3_length: 17
clone_size: -
v_call: TRBV7-3
cdr3_nt: TGTGCCAGCAGCTTATTTCACAGGGGGTATGGGGCCAACGTCCTGACTTTC
cdr3_aa: CASSLFHRGYGANVLTF

j_call: TRBJ2-1
d_call: -
cdr3_length: 13
clone_size: -
v_call: TRBV20-1
cdr3_nt: TGCAGTGCTCCGGGCCGGTCGGACAATGAGCAGTTCTTC
cdr3_aa: CSAPGRSDNEQFF

j_call: TRBJ2-7
d_call: -
cdr3_length: 15
clone_size: -
v_call: TRBV20-1
cdr3_nt: TGCAGTGCTAGAGTCGGCTTGTTCTCCTACAATGAGCAGTACTTC
cdr3_aa: CSARVGLFSYNEQYF

j_call: TRBJ2-4
d_call: -
cdr3_length: 14
clone_size: -
v_call: TRBV7-8
cdr3_nt: TGTGCCAGCAGCCCCCCCGGGCGGGCGGAAGAGCAGTACTTC
cdr3_aa: CASSPPGRAEEQYF

j_call: TRBJ2-1
d_call: TRBD2
cdr3_length: 15
clone_size: -
v_call: TRBV3-1
cdr3_nt: TGTGCCAGCAGCCCCGGCAAGCGGGATTACAATGAGCAGTTCTTC
cdr3_aa: CASSPGKRDYNEQFF

j_call: TRBJ2-7
d_call: -
cdr3_length: 15
clone_size: -
v_call: TRBV6-2/TRBV6-3
cdr3_nt: TGTGCCAGCAGTTACGAGGGGAAAGGAACCTACGAGCAGTACTTC
cdr3_aa: CASSYEGKGTYEQYF

j_call: TRBJ2-2
d_call: -
cdr3_length: 16
clone_size: -
v_call: TRBV15
cdr3_nt: TGTGCCACCAGCAGAGATAGGGGTTTTGGCACCGGGGAGCTGTTTTTT
cdr3_aa: CATSRDRGFGTGELFF

j_call: TRBJ2-1
d_call: TRBD2
cdr3_length: 16
clone_size: -
v_call: TRBV3-1
cdr3_nt: TGTGCCAGCAGCGCACGGCGGGGGAGATCCTACAATGAACAGTTCTTC
cdr3_aa: CASSARRGRSYNEQFF

j_call: TRBJ2-7
d_call: -
cdr3_length: 16
clone_size: few
v_call: TRBV7-9
cdr3_nt: TGTGACAGCAGCTTATCGTCGGCACGGATTACCTACGAGCAGTACTTC
cdr3_aa: CDSSLSSARITYEQYF

j_call: TRBJ2-1
d_call: -
cdr3_length: 14
clone_size: -
v_call: TRBV6-5
cdr3_nt: TGTGCCAGCAGTTACACCGGGACGATCAATGAGCAGTTCTTC
cdr3_aa: CASSYTGTINEQFF

j_call: TRBJ2-7
d_call: -
cdr3_length: 17
clone_size: -
v_call: TRBV6-5
cdr3_nt: TGTGCCAGCAGTTACTCGAAGGGCCAGGGATTCCCCTACGAGCAGTACTTC
cdr3_aa: CASSYSKGQGFPYEQYF

j_call: TRBJ2-7
d_call: TRBD2
cdr3_length: 14
clone_size: -
v_call: TRBV20-1
cdr3_nt: TGCAGTGCTTTCCGGAGGACTAGCCGACACGAGCAGTACTTC
cdr3_aa: CSAFRRTSRHEQYF

j_call: TRBJ2-3
d_call: TRBD1
cdr3_length: 13
clone_size: -
v_call: TRBV29-1
cdr3_nt: TGCAGCGCCGACAGGGGGAGAGCAGATACGCAGTATTTT
cdr3_aa: CSADRGRADTQYF

j_call: TRBJ2-7
d_call: -
cdr3_length: 18
clone_size: -
v_call: TRBV5-1
cdr3_nt: TGCGCCAGCAGTCCAGGCATCCCGACAGGAGGGGTCCACTACGAGCAGTACTTC
cdr3_aa: CASSPGIPTGGVHYEQYF

j_call: TRBJ2-5
d_call: TRBD1
cdr3_length: 17
clone_size: -
v_call: TRBV7-9
cdr3_nt: TGTGCCAGCAGTTTGTTGCCTCCGGGACAGGGCCAAGAGACCCAGTACTTC
cdr3_aa: CASSLLPPGQGQETQYF

j_call: TRBJ1-2
d_call: -
cdr3_length: 14
clone_size: few
v_call: TRBV6-5
cdr3_nt: TGTGCCAGCAGACAGTCCAACCCGAACTATGGCTACACCTTC
cdr3_aa: CASRQSNPNYGYTF

j_call: TRBJ2-7
d_call: -
cdr3_length: 15
clone_size: -
v_call: TRBV7-9
cdr3_nt: TGTGCCAGCAGCCCCCACGCAGGGGACGCCTACGAGCAGTACTTC
cdr3_aa: CASSPHAGDAYEQYF

j_call: TRBJ1-2
d_call: -
cdr3_length: 13
clone_size: -
v_call: TRBV20-1
cdr3_nt: TGCAGTGCTAGAGGGTGGGGTGCGGGTGGCTACACCTTC
cdr3_aa: CSARGWGAGGYTF

j_call: TRBJ2-3
d_call: -
cdr3_length: 13
clone_size: -
v_call: TRBV5-4
cdr3_nt: TGTGCCAGCAGCCCCTCCCGGGACGGTACGCAGTATTTT
cdr3_aa: CASSPSRDGTQYF

j_call: TRBJ1-1
d_call: -
cdr3_length: 15
clone_size: -
v_call: TRBV5-1
cdr3_nt: TGTGCCAGCAGCTTAACCGGGGAAAAGAACACTGAAGCTTTCTTT
cdr3_aa: CASSLTGEKNTEAFF

j_call: TRBJ2-7
d_call: TRBD2
cdr3_length: 16
clone_size: -
v_call: TRBV20-1
cdr3_nt: TGCAGTGCTAGAGACCTAGCGGGGGGGCCGGGAAATGAGCAGTACTTC
cdr3_aa: CSARDLAGGPGNEQYF

j_call: TRBJ1-6
d_call: TRBD1
cdr3_length: 15
clone_size: few
v_call: TRBV5-1
cdr3_nt: TGCGCCAGCAGCTTGAGACAGGGGACGGGGTCACCCCTCCACTTT
cdr3_aa: CASSLRQGTGSPLHF

j_call: TRBJ2-7
d_call: TRBD1
cdr3_length: 14
clone_size: -
v_call: TRBV7-9
cdr3_nt: TGTGCCAGCAGCCATGGGACAGAGGGATCCGAGCAGTACTTC
cdr3_aa: CASSHGTEGSEQYF

j_call: TRBJ1-2
d_call: -
cdr3_length: 17
clone_size: -
v_call: TRBV5-1
cdr3_nt: TGCGCCAGCAGCTTGGGTGGTCTGACAGATGTTAACTATGGCTACACCTTC
cdr3_aa: CASSLGGLTDVNYGYTF

j_call: TRBJ2-4
d_call: TRBD2
cdr3_length: 15
clone_size: -
v_call: TRBV5-5
cdr3_nt: TGTGCCAGCAGCTTGGTAGGGACTAGCCTCCGGGAGCAGTACTTC
cdr3_aa: CASSLVGTSLREQYF

j_call: TRBJ2-1
d_call: TRBD1
cdr3_length: 17
clone_size: once
v_call: TRBV7-9
cdr3_nt: TGTGCCAGCAGCTTAGTTGGGCAGGGGGCGTACTACAATGAGCAGTTCTTC
cdr3_aa: CASSLVGQGAYYNEQFF

j_call: TRBJ2-7
d_call: -
cdr3_length: 16
clone_size: -
v_call: TRBV6-4
cdr3_nt: TGTGCCAGCAGAAAACGGACGCAGGGGGGTGGCCACGAGCAGTACTTC
cdr3_aa: CASRKRTQGGGHEQYF

j_call: TRBJ2-1
d_call: -
cdr3_length: 14
clone_size: -
v_call: TRBV3-1
cdr3_nt: TGTGCCAGCACTAAAAGAACCAGGGAGAATGAGCAGTTCTTC
cdr3_aa: CASTKRTRENEQFF

j_call: TRBJ2-1
d_call: -
cdr3_length: 12
clone_size: -
v_call: TRBV12-3/TRBV12-4
cdr3_nt: TGTGCCAGGTGGGGGCCAACCAATGAGCAGTTCTTC
cdr3_aa: CARWGPTNEQFF

j_call: TRBJ2-4
d_call: -
cdr3_length: 14
clone_size: -
v_call: TRBV6-6
cdr3_nt: TGTGCCAGCAGAACAGGATTAGCCAAAAACATTCAGTACTTC
cdr3_aa: CASRTGLAKNIQYF

j_call: TRBJ1-5
d_call: -
cdr3_length: 15
clone_size: few
v_call: TRBV5-5
cdr3_nt: TGTGCCAGCAGCCTCAAACCCGGCAGGGCTCAGCCCCAGCATTTT
cdr3_aa: CASSLKPGRAQPQHF

j_call: TRBJ2-1
d_call: -
cdr3_length: 12
clone_size: -
v_call: TRBV11-2
cdr3_nt: TGTGCCAGCAGCTGGATCTACAATGAGCAGTTCTTC
cdr3_aa: CASSWIYNEQFF

j_call: TRBJ2-3
d_call: -
cdr3_length: 19
clone_size: -
v_call: TRBV20-1
cdr3_nt: TGCAGTGCTAGAGCGGGTAACGGGACCATCCGCCAAATAACAGATACGCAGTATTTT
cdr3_aa: CSARAGNGTIRQITDTQYF